One sample yielded the 11 T cell receptor beta chains listed below, sequenced in a study of cytomegalovirus exposure and HLA in healthy donors. The study ran its PCR with 60 Vbeta and 13 Jbeta primers. The protocol was immunoSEQ multiplex PCR, while the TCRdb copy is restricted to in-frame clones and leaves out a portion. The sample yields about 110,000 clones, about four fifths seen once. What was sequenced was PBMCs. The receptors were sampled from a woman between 50 and 59 years old in good health and CMV-seropositive.

The V call is TRBV19, the J call TRBJ1-1; D is ambiguous. Trimming stripped 5 bases from V and 6 bases from J, with 13 bases between. CDR1 and CDR2 (germline): LNHDA, SQIVND (reference sequence). The CDR3 has 13 residues. CDR3 in amino acids: CASSVLPEAEAFF. For the CDR3, the DNA is TGTGCCAGTAGTGTCCTGCCCGAGGCTGAAGCTTTCTTT.

This clone was observed a few times. The DNA for the CDR3 is TGTGCCAGCAGCCCCTGGGGGGGGAGTGAAAAACTGTTTTTT. Translation gives CASSPWGGSEKLFF. The chain links TRBV5-6 to TRBJ1-4; tentative D call: TRBD1 (5 bases). This CDR3 region has 14 residues. Trimming took 4 bases from V and 7 from J, leaving 14 bases between them. The germline CDR1 and CDR2 sequences are SGHDT and YYEEEE.

The chain links TRBV2 to TRBJ2-2; no reliable D call. The CDR3 sequence is 15 residues long. From germline, CDR1 is SNHLY and CDR2 FYNNEI. V lost 7 bases, J lost 3 bases, and 15 bases lay in between. In DNA form, the CDR3 reads TGTGCCAGCATCCCCCCCAAGCCTTACACCGGGGAGCTGTTTTTT. Its protein product is CASIPPKPYTGELFF.

The V and J genes are TRBV5-4 and TRBJ2-7; 9 bases match TRBD1. Germline CDR1 SGHNT, CDR2 YYREEE (reference sequence). This CDR3 has 14 residues. With 5 bases clipped from V and 4 bases from J, the junction kept 7 bases outside the gene matches. In DNA, the CDR3 is TGTGCCAGCAGTCTGGGACAGGGTTTTTACGAGCAGTACTTC. It codes for CASSLGQGFYEQYF. The full variable domain, completed using reference TRBV5-4 and TRBJ2-7, is ETGVTQSPTHLIKTRGQQVTLRCSSQSGHNTVSWYQQALGQGPQFIFQYYREEENGRGNFPPRFSGLQFPNYSSELNVNALELDDSALYLCASSLGQGFYEQYFGPGTRLTVT.

Regarding this clone: Other nucleotide sequences in the sample specify the same CDR3. The chain uses TRBV6-5 and TRBJ1-1, with D perhaps TRBD1 (5 bases). The V and J ends lost 5 bases and 2 bases respectively, with 12 bases between them. The length of the CDR3 is 14 residues. The germline V gene encodes CDR1 MNHEY and CDR2 SVGAGI. As DNA, the CDR3 is TGTGCCAGCAGTGAATTGGGGGGAAACACTGAAGCTTTCTTT. Its protein product is CASSELGGNTEAFF.

This clone came up a few times. The DNA of the CDR3 is TGCGCCAGCAGCAGGGGGCTAGAGGAAAAACTGTTTTTT. This codes for CASSRGLEEKLFF. This chain links TRBV10-2 with TRBJ1-4; 8 positions match TRBD1. From germline, CDR1 is WSHSY and CDR2 SAAADI. The CDR3 runs to 13 residues. V gave up 6 bases and J gave up 8 bases; unmatched junction bases: 5.

J is TRBJ2-7 and V is TRBV6-5; a possible D gene is TRBD2 (6 bases). From germline, CDR1 is MNHEY and CDR2 SVGAGI. V lost 6 bases, J lost 5 bases, and 14 bases lay in between. The CDR3 totals 13 residues. The CDR3 sequence: CASSPAGFHEQYF. As DNA, the CDR3 is TGTGCCAGCAGCCCCGCGGGGTTCCACGAGCAGTACTTC.

The rearrangement uses TRBV6-5 and TRBJ1-2, with D possibly being TRBD1 (5 bases). CDR1 and CDR2 (germline): MNHEY, SVGAGI. The CDR3 totals 15 residues. Trimming cost V 8 bases and J 6 bases, with 22 bases left between them. DNA of the CDR3: TGTGCCAGCCGACCGTTGAACGGGGGAGGTAATGGCTACACCTTC. Translation: CASRPLNGGGNGYTF.

The J gene is TRBJ1-3, the V gene TRBV30, with D tentatively TRBD1 (6 bases). V lost 4 bases, J lost 0 bases, and 16 bases lay in between. Germline CDR1 and CDR2: GTSNPN and SVGIG (reference sequence). CDR3 length equals 16 residues. The DNA of the CDR3 is TGTGCCTGGACCAGACAGGCTTTACTCTCTGGAAACACCATATATTTT. It is translated as CAWTRQALLSGNTIYF.

This chain links TRBV30 with TRBJ1-5, with 8 bases that match TRBD1. Losses at the gene ends were 3 bases for V and 6 bases for J; bases not matched to a gene: 4. CDR1 and CDR2 (germline): GTSNPN, SVGIG (reference sequence). The CDR3 contains 13 residues. The CDR3: CAWRGQGSQPQHF. The CDR3 DNA is TGTGCCTGGAGAGGACAGGGAAGTCAGCCCCAGCATTTT.

The rearrangement uses TRBV27 and TRBJ2-7, with D uncertain. The CDR3 covers 11 residues. The germline gives CDR1 MNHEY, CDR2 SMNVEV (reference sequence). Trimming left V 10 bases short and J 5 bases short, with 12 bases between. The DNA for the CDR3 is TGTGCCATCGGAGCCTTCCACGAGCAGTACTTC. Translation gives CAIGAFHEQYF.